What follows are 30 T cell receptor beta chains derived from one specimen sequenced in a study of graft-versus-host responses after intestinal transplantation. TCRdb keeps only in-frame clones here, not all; method: immunoSEQ multiplex PCR. The sample has 35,000 to 45,000 clones, about 93% seen once. Sequencing was performed on PBMCs, taken 16 days after intestinal transplant. The receptors were sampled from a human patient who received an intestinal transplant, so some T cells may come from the graft donor.

The chain joins TRBV7-2 to TRBJ2-2; 7 bases are a match to TRBD1. Germline V gene lookup returns CDR1 SGHTA and CDR2 FQGNSA. Trimming took 11 bases from V and 2 from J; bases not matched to a gene: 11. The CDR3 has 15 amino acids. CDR3: CAGDGTDRNTGELFF. The CDR3 DNA reads TGTGCCGGAGACGGGACAGATAGAAACACCGGGGAGCTGTTTTTT.

This clone was observed once. The V and J genes are TRBV28 and TRBJ2-1; the match to TRBD2 covers 7 bases. The germline V gene encodes CDR1 MDHEN and CDR2 SYDVKM. The CDR3 has 13 residues. V lost 3 bases to trimming and J lost 8 bases; unmatched junction nucleotides: 4. CDR3 bases: TGTGCCAGCAGTTTTGCAGGGAGGGATGAGCAGTTCTTC. This gives the protein CASSFAGRDEQFF.

This clone was counted once. The chain is built from TRBV5-1 and TRBJ2-7, with 10 bases identical to TRBD1. V dropped 0 bases and J dropped 3; count of bases not matched to a gene: 12. The CDR3 has 18 amino acids. The germline V gene encodes CDR1 SGHRS and CDR2 YFSETQ. The CDR3 loop is CASSLGAGQGFFSYEQYF. CDR3 DNA: TGCGCCAGCAGCTTGGGGGCGGGACAGGGGTTTTTTAGCTACGAGCAGTACTTC. The variable domain in full, completed from reference TRBV5-1 and TRBJ2-7, reads KAGVTQTPRYLIKTRGQQVTLSCSPISGHRSVSWYQQTPGQGLQFLFEYFSETQRNKGNFPGRFSGRQFSNSRSEMNVSTLELGDSALYLCASSLGAGQGFFSYEQYFGPGTRLTVT.

This CDR3 reads CASSLGPGDEQYF. In DNA, the CDR3 is TGTGCCAGCAGTTTAGGTCCGGGAGACGAGCAGTACTTC. This chain uses TRBV28 with TRBJ2-5, with D perhaps matching TRBD2 (6 bases). The last part of the DNA fits TRBJ2-7 better; the J call may be wrong. CDR3 length equals 13 residues. Per germline, CDR1 MDHEN and CDR2 SYDVKM.

The V and J genes are TRBV7-3 and TRBJ2-6; TRBD2 matches at 9 bases. Per germline, CDR1 SGHTA and CDR2 FQGTGA. This CDR3 has 18 amino acids. The V segment lost 7 bases and the J segment 0 bases; nucleotides outside the gene matches: 10. The CDR3 loop is CASTPGLAGFSGANVLTF. CDR3 nucleotides: TGTGCCAGCACCCCAGGTCTAGCGGGATTCTCTGGGGCCAACGTCCTGACTTTC.

Here the CDR3 DNA reads TGTGCCAGCAGTCCTACACCCGACACCGGGGAGCTGTTTTTT. This gives the protein CASSPTPDTGELFF. This chain uses TRBV28 with TRBJ2-2, with D unclear. Trimming removed 5 bases from V and 3 bases from J, with 10 bases in between. The CDR3 runs to 14 residues. The germline CDR1 and CDR2 sequences are MDHEN and SYDVKM.

This clone showed up just once. The chain carries TRBV27 and TRBJ1-2, with 10 nucleotides matching TRBD1. CDR3 size: 16 residues. The junction had 9 bases not matched to a gene; V was cut back by 4 bases and J by 4 bases. The V gene's germline CDR1 is MNHEY and CDR2 SMNVEV (reference sequence). CDR3 sequence (DNA): TGTGCCAGCAGTTCCATAGACAGGGGGCCCTTCTATGGCTACACCTTC. Translation gives CASSSIDRGPFYGYTF.

The table lists this clone with a count of one. This chain joins TRBV28 and TRBJ2-3; D tentatively fits TRBD1 or TRBD2 (7 bases each). Germline CDR1 MDHEN, CDR2 SYDVKM. The ends were cut back, 5 bases at V and 1 base at J, with 16 bases in the middle. The CDR3 sequence is 16 residues long. CDR3 nucleotides: TGTGCCAGCAGTCCCCGGGGAGGGGGCGGCACAGATACGCAGTATTTT. Protein product: CASSPRGGGGTDTQYF.

The chain combines TRBV5-1 with TRBJ2-1; no clear D. There are 13 residues in the CDR3. Germline CDR1 reads SGHRS; CDR2 reads YFSETQ. Trimming removed 1 base at V and 5 bases at J, with 7 bases between. The CDR3 is CASSLFGDNEQFF. The CDR3 coding sequence is TGCGCCAGCAGCTTGTTTGGGGACAATGAGCAGTTCTTC.

This clone was found a few times. V and J are TRBV5-5 and TRBJ1-2, with a possible D match to TRBD1 (5 bases). The V gene lost 4 bases and the J gene lost 1 base, with 8 bases spanning the gap. CDR1 is SGHKS, CDR2 YYEKEE, per germline (reference sequence). The CDR3 is 13 amino acids. The CDR3 reads CASSVDINYGYTF. The CDR3 DNA sequence: TGTGCCAGCAGCGTGGACATTAACTATGGCTACACCTTC. Using reference TRBV5-5 and TRBJ1-2 for the parts outside the CDR3, the full variable domain is DAGVTQSPTHLIKTRGQQVTLRCSPISGHKSVSWYQQVLGQGPQFIFQYYEKEERGRGNFPDRFSARQFPNYSSELNVNALLLGDSALYLCASSVDINYGYTFGSGTRLTVV.

The V call is TRBV21-1, the J call TRBJ1-2; TRBD1 was called by the table and not checked on the DNA. TRBV21-1 is recorded as a pseudogene. The CDR3 consists of 15 residues. This CDR3 is CASSSQQGTNYGYTF. The CDR3 bases are TGTGCCAGCAGCAGTCAACAGGGGACCAACTATGGCTACACCTTC.

CDR3 amino acids: CASSDPRGQMNTGELFF. CDR3 sequence (DNA): TGTGCCAGCAGTGATCCCCGGGGACAGATGAACACCGGGGAGCTGTTTTTT. This rearrangement joins TRBV25-1 to TRBJ2-2; 7 bases map to TRBD1. The V gene end was trimmed by 3 bases and the J gene end by 1 base; junction bases not matched to a gene: 8. This CDR3 spans 17 amino acids. The germline V gene has CDR1 MGHDK and CDR2 SYGVNS. Full variable domain (rest looked up from reference TRBV25-1 and TRBJ2-2): EADIYQTPRYLVIGTGKKITLECSQTMGHDKMYWYQQDPGMELHLIHYSYGVNSTEKGDLSSESTVSRIRTEHFPLTLESARPSHTSQYLCASSDPRGQMNTGELFFGEGSRLTVL.

This chain connects TRBV9 to TRBJ2-1; the D is unclear. Germline assignment: CDR1 SGDLS and CDR2 YYNGEE. The CDR3 runs to 13 residues. The V end lost 3 bases, the J end lost 6 bases, and 10 bases lay between the germline ends. The CDR3 here is CASSGSTGNEQFF. As DNA, the CDR3 is TGTGCCAGCAGCGGATCCACCGGCAATGAGCAGTTCTTC.

This chain joins TRBV6-5 and TRBJ2-7; 8 nucleotides match TRBD1. Germline lookup yields CDR1 MNHEY and CDR2 SVGAGI. CDR3 size: 15 residues. The ends lost 2 bases at V and 4 bases at J; junction bases unmatched: 7. This CDR3 reads CASSYAGQVGYEQYF. As DNA, the CDR3 is TGTGCCAGCAGTTACGCGGGACAGGTTGGTTACGAGCAGTACTTC.

The chain is built from TRBV9 and TRBJ2-2; 7 nucleotides line up with TRBD2. This CDR3 is 16 amino acids long. Germline lookup yields CDR1 SGDLS and CDR2 YYNGEE. After removal of 1 base from V and 5 bases from J, the junction contained 8 bases not matched to a gene. CDR3 residues: CASSVKWEGGTGELFF. CDR3 sequence (DNA): TGTGCCAGCAGCGTAAAGTGGGAGGGAGGAACCGGGGAGCTGTTTTTT.

Details on this clone: Other DNA sequences in this sample translate to the same CDR3. This chain links TRBV19 with TRBJ2-7; no definite D call. This CDR3 is 14 amino acids long. Between the trimmed V and J ends, which lost 0 bases and 6 bases, there was a span of 12 bases. Germline V gene sequence: CDR1 LNHDA, CDR2 SQIVND (reference sequence). The chain's CDR3 is CASSIDLWGREQYF. The CDR3 DNA sequence: TGTGCCAGTAGTATAGATCTTTGGGGTCGCGAGCAGTACTTC.

This clone was counted a single time. This sequence joins TRBV29-1 and TRBJ2-1; 9 bases match TRBD2. After removal of 3 bases from V and 4 bases from J, the junction contained 4 bases not matched to a gene. CDR1 SQVTM and CDR2 ANQGSEA come from the germline V gene. This CDR3 comprises 14 residues. The DNA for the CDR3 is TGCAGCGTTGACGCTAGCGGGATTTACAATGAGCAGTTCTTC. It translates to CSVDASGIYNEQFF.

V usage is TRBV14 and J usage is TRBJ2-1, with D perhaps matching TRBD1 or TRBD2 (6 bases each). The CDR3 loop spans 13 amino acids. The V gene's germline CDR1 is SGHDN and CDR2 FVKESK. V was trimmed by 2 bases and J by 10 bases, leaving 12 bases between them. The DNA for the CDR3 is TGTGCCAGCAGCCAACGTAAGGGGGGAGAGCAGTTCTTC. It yields the protein CASSQRKGGEQFF.

This clone was seen a single time. The chain has TRBV19 and TRBJ1-2; D is uncertain. CDR1 and CDR2 (germline): LNHDA, SQIVND (reference sequence). The CDR3 contains 15 residues. V was cut by 5 bases and J by 3 bases, with 16 bases left in between. As DNA, the CDR3 is TGTGCCAGTAGTCCAATCGTCCCAGAGTACTATGGCTACACCTTC. Translation gives CASSPIVPEYYGYTF.

This chain links TRBV15 with TRBJ1-1, with D possibly TRBD1 on 6 matching bases. This CDR3 comprises 14 residues. Germline V gene sequence: CDR1 LNHNV, CDR2 YYDKDF (reference sequence). Deletions cut 0 bases from V and 1 base from J, with 6 bases between. DNA of the CDR3: TGTGCCACCAGCAGAGACAGGGGGAACACTGAAGCTTTCTTT. Amino acids: CATSRDRGNTEAFF.

Points on this clone: A read error may produce the germline difference seen at one junction end. The V call is TRBV28, the J call TRBJ1-1; D perhaps matches TRBD1 (5 bases). This CDR3 has 13 residues. Per the germline V gene, CDR1 is MDHEN and CDR2 is SYDVKM. The CDR3 reads CAGRVSMNTEAFF. The CDR3 DNA is TGTGCCGGCAGGGTTTCCATGAACACTGAAGCTTTCTTT.

J is TRBJ1-1 and V is TRBV4-1; perhaps TRBD1 as D (5 bases). The germline V and J ends were trimmed by 3 bases and 4 bases, with 15 bases remaining between them. In germline, CDR1 is MGHRA, CDR2 YSYEKL. The CDR3 has 15 amino acids. In nucleotides, the CDR3 is TGCGCCAGCAGCCAGAGAGGGCCCGGGGGCACTGAAGCTTTCTTT. Its translation is CASSQRGPGGTEAFF.

This chain uses TRBV27 with TRBJ1-5, with TRBD1 matching over 7 bases. V lost 3 bases to trimming and J lost 3 bases; unmatched junction nucleotides: 5. The CDR3 covers 15 residues. CDR1 and CDR2 (germline): MNHEY, SMNVEV (reference sequence). CDR3 sequence (DNA): TGTGCCAGCAGTTTGGGCAGGGGGAACAATCAGCCCCAGCATTTT. It specifies CASSLGRGNNQPQHF.

This clone has only a few counts. In DNA form, the CDR3 reads TGTGCCAGCAGTTACTCCGGGACTAGCGGCTACGAGCAGTACTTC. Translating gives CASSYSGTSGYEQYF. The rearrangement joins TRBV6-5 to TRBJ2-7; the match to TRBD2 covers 11 bases. In germline, CDR1 is MNHEY, CDR2 SVGAGI. V lost 0 bases and J lost 3; bases outside the gene matches: 1. The CDR3 consists of 15 residues.

This clone is a singleton in its sample. J is TRBJ2-1 and V is TRBV27, with 10 nucleotides matching TRBD2. CDR3 size: 18 residues. CDR1 and CDR2 (germline): MNHEY, SMNVEV (reference sequence). Losses at the gene ends were 5 bases for V and 6 bases for J; bases not matched to a gene: 16. The DNA for the CDR3 is TGTGCCAGCAGTCCGCCTTCCCCACTAGCGGGATTCCCCAATGAGCAGTTCTTC. Its protein product is CASSPPSPLAGFPNEQFF.

The chain has TRBV7-2 and TRBJ1-1; no definite D call. V lost 2 bases, J lost 1 base, and 8 bases lay in between. The CDR3 is made up of 14 amino acids. The V gene's germline CDR1 is SGHTA and CDR2 FQGNSA. The CDR3 region is CASSLIPSNTEAFF. Here the CDR3 DNA reads TGTGCCAGCAGCTTAATTCCGTCGAACACTGAAGCTTTCTTT.

The chain has TRBV5-5 and TRBJ2-7, with D tentatively TRBD2 (5 bases). V lost 2 bases to trimming and J lost 0 bases, with 12 bases between them. This CDR3 has 15 residues. Germline V lookup: CDR1 SGHKS, CDR2 YYEKEE (reference sequence). The CDR3 region is CASSLLSGGSYEQYF. CDR3 DNA: TGTGCCAGCAGCTTACTCAGCGGAGGCTCCTACGAGCAGTACTTC.

The chain uses TRBV7-2 and TRBJ1-5; 7 bases are shared with TRBD1. Per the germline V gene, CDR1 is SGHTA and CDR2 is FQGNSA. Losses at the gene ends were 2 bases for V and 3 bases for J; bases not matched to a gene: 10. This CDR3 region has 17 residues. DNA of the CDR3: TGTGCCAGCAGCTTATTGGTCGGGACAGCCTACAATCAGCCCCAGCATTTT. Its protein is CASSLLVGTAYNQPQHF.

The chain has TRBV7-6 and TRBJ2-7; D might be TRBD1 (5 bases). Germline CDR1 SGHVS, CDR2 FNYEAQ. This CDR3 region has 13 residues. V lost 5 bases and J lost 2, with 10 bases in between. Here the CDR3 reads CASSKDTTYEQYF. The CDR3, as DNA: TGTGCCAGCAGCAAGGACACAACCTACGAGCAGTACTTC. Together with reference TRBV7-6 and TRBJ2-7, the CDR3 gives the full variable domain: GAGVSQSPRYKVTKRGQDVALRCDPISGHVSLYWYRQALGQGPEFLTYFNYEAQQDKSGLPNDRFSAERPEGSISTLTIQRTEQRDSAMYRCASSKDTTYEQYFGPGTRLTVT.

The J gene is TRBJ2-1, the V gene TRBV7-2; unclear D gene. CDR3 size: 12 residues. Trimming took 3 bases from V and 10 from J, leaving 10 bases between them. Germline CDR1 and CDR2: SGHTA and FQGNSA. The CDR3 region is CASSFTFHEQFF. The CDR3 DNA follows: TGTGCCAGCAGCTTTACCTTCCACGAGCAGTTCTTC.